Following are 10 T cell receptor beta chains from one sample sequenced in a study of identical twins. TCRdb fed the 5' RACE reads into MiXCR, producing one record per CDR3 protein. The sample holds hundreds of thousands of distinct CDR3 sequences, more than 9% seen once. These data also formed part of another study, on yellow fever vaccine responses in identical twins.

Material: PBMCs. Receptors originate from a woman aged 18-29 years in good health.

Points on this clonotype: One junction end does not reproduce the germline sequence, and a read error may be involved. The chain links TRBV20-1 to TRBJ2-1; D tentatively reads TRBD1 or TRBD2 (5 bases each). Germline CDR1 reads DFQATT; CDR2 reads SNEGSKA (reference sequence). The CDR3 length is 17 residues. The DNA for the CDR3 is TGCTGTGCCAGGGCAAGCGGACGGGGAGCATTCTACAATGAGCAGTTCTTC. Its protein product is CCARASGRGAFYNEQFF.

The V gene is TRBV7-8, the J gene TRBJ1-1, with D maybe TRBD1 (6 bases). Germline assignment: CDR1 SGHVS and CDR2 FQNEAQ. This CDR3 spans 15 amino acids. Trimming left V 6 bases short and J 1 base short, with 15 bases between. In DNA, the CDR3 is TGTGCCAGCAGGGAACAGGGTACCGCGAACACTGAAGCTTTCTTT. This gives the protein CASREQGTANTEAFF.

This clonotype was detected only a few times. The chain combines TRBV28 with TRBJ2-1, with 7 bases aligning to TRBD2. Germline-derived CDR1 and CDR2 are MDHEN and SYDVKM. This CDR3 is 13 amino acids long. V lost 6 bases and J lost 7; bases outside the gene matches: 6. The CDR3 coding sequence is TGTGCCAGCAGGGGGCTAGCGGTAAATGAGCAGTTCTTC. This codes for CASRGLAVNEQFF.

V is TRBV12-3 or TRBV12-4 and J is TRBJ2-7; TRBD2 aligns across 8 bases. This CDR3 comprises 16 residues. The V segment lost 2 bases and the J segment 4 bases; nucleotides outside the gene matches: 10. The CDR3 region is CASSLKAGGLAYEQYF. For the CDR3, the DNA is TGTGCCAGCAGTTTAAAGGCGGGGGGCCTAGCGTACGAGCAGTACTTC.

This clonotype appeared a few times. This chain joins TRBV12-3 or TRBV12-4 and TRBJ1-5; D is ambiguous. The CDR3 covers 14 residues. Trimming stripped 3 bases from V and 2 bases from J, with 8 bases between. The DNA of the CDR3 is TGTGCCAGCAGTTTCTGGGGAGGCAATCAGCCCCAGCATTTT. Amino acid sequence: CASSFWGGNQPQHF.

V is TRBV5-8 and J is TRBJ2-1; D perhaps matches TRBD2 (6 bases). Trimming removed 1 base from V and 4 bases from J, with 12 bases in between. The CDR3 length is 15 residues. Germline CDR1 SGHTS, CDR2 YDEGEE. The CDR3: CASSLTLGGYNEQFF. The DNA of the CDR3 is TGTGCCAGCAGCTTGACTCTCGGGGGTTACAATGAGCAGTTCTTC.

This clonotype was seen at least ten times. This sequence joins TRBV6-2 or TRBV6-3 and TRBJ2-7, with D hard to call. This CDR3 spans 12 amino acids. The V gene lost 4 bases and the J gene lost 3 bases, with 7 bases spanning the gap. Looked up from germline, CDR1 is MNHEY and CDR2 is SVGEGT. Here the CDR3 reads CASSSGNYEQYV. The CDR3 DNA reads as TGTGCCAGCAGTTCTGGCAACTACGAGCAGTACGTC.

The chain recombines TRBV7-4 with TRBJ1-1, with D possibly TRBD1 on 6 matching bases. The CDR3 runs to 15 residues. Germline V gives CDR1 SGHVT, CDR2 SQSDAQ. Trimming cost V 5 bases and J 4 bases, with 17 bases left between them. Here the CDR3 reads CASSPSGAGATEAFF. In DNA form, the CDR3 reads TGTGCCAGCAGCCCCTCGGGGGCTGGGGCCACTGAAGCTTTCTTT.

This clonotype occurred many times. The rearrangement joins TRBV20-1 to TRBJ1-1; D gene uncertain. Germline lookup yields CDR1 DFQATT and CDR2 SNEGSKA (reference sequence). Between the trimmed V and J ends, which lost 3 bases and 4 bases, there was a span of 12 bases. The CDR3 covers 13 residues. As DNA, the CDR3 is TGCAGTGCTAGTGGGAGGCTCGGCACTGAAGCTTTCTTT. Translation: CSASGRLGTEAFF.

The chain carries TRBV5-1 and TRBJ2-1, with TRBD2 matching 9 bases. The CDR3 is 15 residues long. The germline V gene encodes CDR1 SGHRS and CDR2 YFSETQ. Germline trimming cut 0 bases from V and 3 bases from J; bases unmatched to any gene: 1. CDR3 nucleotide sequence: TGCGCCAGCAGCTTGGCTAGCGGGGACTACAATGAGCAGTTCTTC. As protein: CASSLASGDYNEQFF.